The 32 T cell receptor beta chains listed next were all sequenced from one sample in a study of technical replicates of blood from four donors. Method: immunoSEQ multiplex PCR; TCRdb's copy keeps in-frame clones and lacks some. The sample carries over 85,000 clones, 90% to 97% recorded once. Sequencing was performed on T cells isolated from PBMCs. All receptors come from a human donor in good health.

V usage is TRBV7-8 and J usage is TRBJ2-3; the D is unclear. The CDR3 has 14 amino acids. V lost 6 bases and J 3 bases, leaving 13 bases between the germline ends. CDR1 and CDR2 (germline): SGHVS, FQNEAQ. The CDR3 is CASSLKRRTDTQYF. CDR3 in DNA: TGTGCCAGCAGTTTAAAGAGGCGAACAGATACGCAGTATTTT.

The rearrangement links TRBV5-1 to TRBJ2-7, with D perhaps TRBD2 (5 bases). The CDR3 spans 15 residues. Germline V lookup: CDR1 SGHRS, CDR2 YFSETQ. Deletions cut 4 bases from V and 1 base from J, with 15 bases between. CDR3 nucleotides: TGCGCCAGCAGCCCCCCGGTCTCGGGGTCCTACGAGCAGTACTTC. This gives the protein CASSPPVSGSYEQYF.

This clone was observed once. The CDR3 protein is CAISVTDEQFF. The CDR3 nucleotides read TGTGCCATCAGTGTAACGGATGAGCAGTTCTTC. The V and J genes are TRBV10-3 and TRBJ2-1; D is unresolved. Germline V gene data show CDR1 as ENHRY and CDR2 as SYGVKD. There are 11 residues in the CDR3. V was clipped by 4 bases and J by 8 bases, with 6 bases between them.

The chain recombines TRBV4-3 with TRBJ2-1, with TRBD2 identical over 7 bases. The trim removed 10 bases at V and 6 bases at J, leaving 9 bases unmatched. There are 13 residues in the CDR3. CDR1 is LGHNA and CDR2 is YSLEER in the germline V gene. CDR3 DNA: TGCGCCACTGGACTAGTAGGAGCCAATGAGCAGTTCTTC. Amino acids: CATGLVGANEQFF.

This clone occurred once. This chain joins TRBV5-1 and TRBJ2-2, with 7 nucleotides matching TRBD2. The CDR3 is made up of 13 amino acids. Germline V gene lookup returns CDR1 SGHRS and CDR2 YFSETQ. V trimming: 3 bases; J trimming: 6 bases; junction bases outside the gene matches: 2. The CDR3 region is CASSWGGPGELFF. CDR3 DNA: TGCGCCAGCAGCTGGGGGGGACCCGGGGAGCTGTTTTTT. Variable domain in full (rest from reference TRBV5-1 and TRBJ2-2): KAGVTQTPRYLIKTRGQQVTLSCSPISGHRSVSWYQQTPGQGLQFLFEYFSETQRNKGNFPGRFSGRQFSNSRSEMNVSTLELGDSALYLCASSWGGPGELFFGEGSRLTVL.

This chain links TRBV6-5 with TRBJ2-7, with 9 bases fitting TRBD1. V was clipped by 7 bases and J by 3 bases; unmatched bases: 7. Germline V gene sequence: CDR1 MNHEY, CDR2 SVGAGI. This CDR3 has 14 amino acids. This CDR3 is CASTTSGQGYEQYF. The CDR3 region has the DNA TGTGCCAGCACCACCTCGGGACAGGGCTACGAGCAGTACTTC.

J is TRBJ2-3 and V is TRBV7-9, with no clear D. From germline, CDR1 is SEHNR and CDR2 FQNEAQ (reference sequence). V was cut by 1 base and J by 5 bases, with 19 bases left in between. This CDR3 has 17 residues. CDR3 region: CASSLVGYPVYEDTQYF. CDR3 nucleotide sequence: TGTGCCAGCAGCTTAGTCGGTTACCCGGTGTATGAAGATACGCAGTATTTT.

The CDR3: CASSARLAGSYEQYF. CDR3 nucleotides: TGTGCCAGCAGCGCAAGACTAGCGGGTTCCTACGAGCAGTACTTC. The gene calls are TRBV14 and TRBJ2-7; 10 bases match TRBD2. CDR1 and CDR2 from the germline V gene are SGHDN and FVKESK. The CDR3 is made up of 15 amino acids. J gave up 1 base and V 5 bases, and 5 bases lay outside the gene matches.

As for this clone: Other DNA sequences in this sample translate to the same CDR3. V usage is TRBV9 and J usage is TRBJ2-7; 8 bases map to TRBD2. Germline CDR1 and CDR2: SGDLS and YYNGEE. V dropped 0 bases and J dropped 2; count of bases not matched to a gene: 4. The CDR3 extends over 15 amino acids. The CDR3 DNA is TGTGCCAGCAGCGTAGGGGCGGGGGGACCCTACGAGCAGTACTTC. This gives the protein CASSVGAGGPYEQYF.

V gene TRBV19 combines with J gene TRBJ1-1, with D unclear. CDR3 length equals 12 residues. V lost 7 bases and J 1 base, leaving 7 bases between the germline ends. Germline V gene data show CDR1 as LNHDA and CDR2 as SQIVND (reference sequence). In DNA, the CDR3 is TGTGCCAGTATCGCCGGGAACACTGAAGCTTTCTTT. It translates to CASIAGNTEAFF.

This chain connects TRBV1 to TRBJ2-5; TRBD2 is the table's D call, not checked against the DNA. TRBV1 has pseudogene status. The CDR3 has 17 residues. The CDR3 region is CTSSQEGDSGRGETQYF. The CDR3, as DNA: TGCACCAGCAGCCAAGAGGGGGATAGCGGGAGGGGAGAGACCCAGTACTTC.

V usage is TRBV19 and J usage is TRBJ1-5, with TRBD1 identical over 8 bases. CDR1 LNHDA and CDR2 SQIVND come from the germline V gene (reference sequence). With 4 bases clipped from V and 0 bases from J, the junction kept 5 bases outside the gene matches. CDR3 size: 16 residues. This CDR3 reads CASSRRTGTSNQPQHF. The CDR3 nucleotides are TGTGCCAGTAGTAGACGGACAGGGACTAGCAATCAGCCCCAGCATTTT.

The rearrangement joins TRBV7-3 to TRBJ2-1; 14 nucleotides agree with TRBD2. The length of the CDR3 is 17 residues. V shed 4 bases, J shed 4 bases, and the junction held 6 bases outside the gene matches. Germline V gene sequence: CDR1 SGHTA, CDR2 FQGTGA. Here the CDR3 DNA reads TGTGCCAGCAGCTCGGGGACTAGCGGGAGCGTATACAATGAGCAGTTCTTC. Its protein is CASSSGTSGSVYNEQFF. Supplemented by reference TRBV7-3 and TRBJ2-1, the full variable domain reads GAGVSQTPSNKVTEKGKYVELRCDPISGHTALYWYRQSLGQGPEFLIYFQGTGAADDSGLPNDRFFAVRPEGSVSTLKIQRTERGDSAVYLCASSSGTSGSVYNEQFFGPGTRLTVL.

The chain's CDR3 is CASSLRLASSYEQYF. The CDR3 DNA reads as TGCGCCAGCAGCTTGAGGCTAGCGTCCTCCTACGAGCAGTACTTC. The rearrangement links TRBV5-1 to TRBJ2-7; weak D call: TRBD2 (6 bases). V lost 1 base to trimming and J lost 0 bases, with 11 bases between them. Germline V lookup: CDR1 SGHRS, CDR2 YFSETQ. The CDR3 is 15 residues long.

This rearrangement joins TRBV6-5 to TRBJ2-5; a possible D gene is TRBD2 (6 bases). V shed 0 bases and J shed 3 bases, with 14 bases lying between them. The CDR3 is 16 residues long. Germline lookup yields CDR1 MNHEY and CDR2 SVGAGI. CDR3: CASSYSIGSGEETQYF. CDR3 DNA: TGTGCCAGCAGTTACTCGATCGGGAGTGGGGAAGAGACCCAGTACTTC.

The CDR3 protein is CATSRDSDSYEQYF. In DNA form, the CDR3 reads TGTGCCACCAGCAGAGATTCCGACTCCTACGAGCAGTACTTC. This chain joins TRBV15 and TRBJ2-5; D gene ambiguous. Near its end, the DNA agrees better with TRBJ2-7, so the J call may be wrong. This CDR3 comprises 14 residues. Germline V gene sequence: CDR1 LNHNV, CDR2 YYDKDF (reference sequence).

This chain joins TRBV5-1 and TRBJ2-7; D may be TRBD2 (6 bases). Germline V CDR1 and CDR2: SGHRS, YFSETQ. The CDR3 sequence is 14 residues long. The V and J ends lost 7 bases and 3 bases respectively, with 17 bases between them. The CDR3 sequence: CASAEGSGLYEQYF. As DNA, the CDR3 is TGCGCCAGCGCTGAAGGTAGCGGACTCTACGAGCAGTACTTC.

The chain links TRBV27 to TRBJ2-3; D is perhaps TRBD2 (6 bases). The length of the CDR3 is 15 residues. Germline assignment: CDR1 MNHEY and CDR2 SMNVEV (reference sequence). Trimming stripped 6 bases from V and 2 bases from J, with 15 bases between. The CDR3 sequence: CASSRRGLLTDTQYF. The CDR3 DNA sequence: TGTGCCAGCAGCCGCCGTGGACTACTCACAGATACGCAGTATTTT.

The chain combines TRBV29-1 with TRBJ2-2; 16 positions match TRBD2. CDR1 SQVTM and CDR2 ANQGSEA come from the germline V gene. The CDR3 is made up of 18 amino acids. V lost 2 bases and J lost 4; bases outside the gene matches: 7. The CDR3 DNA is TGCAGCGTTGAAACCGGGACTAGCGGGAGGGTGAGCACCGGGGAGCTGTTTTTT. Its protein product is CSVETGTSGRVSTGELFF.

The chain couples TRBV6-5 to TRBJ2-5; D not resolved. This CDR3 has 14 amino acids. The germline V gene has CDR1 MNHEY and CDR2 SVGAGI. V lost 2 bases to trimming and J lost 2 bases, with 9 bases between them. CDR3 region: CASSYAVPQETQYF. The CDR3 nucleotides read TGTGCCAGCAGTTACGCGGTCCCTCAAGAGACCCAGTACTTC.

The gene calls are TRBV10-1 and TRBJ2-5; 10 bases map to TRBD2. The V and J ends lost 6 bases and 0 bases, in that order; junction bases with no gene match: 4. This CDR3 region has 15 residues. Per the germline V gene, CDR1 is WNHNN and CDR2 is SYGVQD (reference sequence). CDR3 nucleotide sequence: TGCGCCAGCAGCTCAGCGGGAGGGTACCAAGAGACCCAGTACTTC. Amino acid sequence: CASSSAGGYQETQYF.

This rearrangement joins TRBV5-1 to TRBJ1-2; 8 bases map to TRBD1. CDR1 is SGHRS, CDR2 YFSETQ, per germline. The CDR3 runs 14 residues. The trim removed 0 bases at V and 8 bases at J, leaving 6 bases unmatched. CDR3 residues: CASSLAGTGRGYTF. As DNA, the CDR3 is TGCGCCAGCAGCTTGGCCGGGACAGGTCGAGGCTACACCTTC.

The chain couples TRBV15 to TRBJ2-3; 12 nucleotides match TRBD2. The CDR3 contains 17 residues. CDR1 and CDR2 from the germline V gene are LNHNV and YYDKDF (reference sequence). The trim removed 0 bases at V and 5 bases at J, leaving 6 bases unmatched. The CDR3 here is CATSRDSPSGREDTQYF. In DNA form, the CDR3 reads TGTGCCACCAGCAGAGATAGCCCTAGCGGGAGGGAAGATACGCAGTATTTT.

The chain has TRBV7-6 and TRBJ2-5, with 16 bases aligning to TRBD2. Losses at the gene ends were 4 bases for V and 5 bases for J; bases not matched to a gene: 7. Looked up from germline, CDR1 is SGHVS and CDR2 is FNYEAQ. This CDR3 is built from 17 residues. CDR3 DNA sequence: TGTGCCAGCAGCTCCCTGGGACTAGCGGGAGGGGGGGAGACCCAGTACTTC. This codes for CASSSLGLAGGGETQYF.

The chain uses TRBV9 and TRBJ2-1; 7 nucleotides align to TRBD1. CDR1 and CDR2 (germline): SGDLS, YYNGEE. The CDR3 length is 17 residues. Germline trimming cut 0 bases from V and 3 bases from J; bases unmatched to any gene: 9. DNA of the CDR3: TGTGCCAGCAGCGTAGATTTACGGGCAGGGGGCTACAATGAGCAGTTCTTC. Protein sequence: CASSVDLRAGGYNEQFF.

This CDR3 reads CASSLDAGTSLDTQYF. As DNA, the CDR3 is TGTGCCAGCAGTTTAGACGCCGGGACTAGCTTAGATACGCAGTATTTT. The chain combines TRBV27 with TRBJ2-3, with 9 nucleotides matching TRBD2. The CDR3 is 16 residues long. V dropped 2 bases and J dropped 5; count of bases not matched to a gene: 8. CDR1 is MNHEY and CDR2 is SMNVEV in the germline V gene (reference sequence).

The chain is built from TRBV7-6 and TRBJ2-7, with D possibly TRBD2 on 5 matching bases. V lost 5 bases and J 3 bases, leaving 11 bases between the germline ends. The CDR3 contains 13 residues. Germline CDR1 reads SGHVS; CDR2 reads FNYEAQ. The CDR3 DNA is TGTGCCAGCAGCCTCCGGACTGACTACGAGCAGTACTTC. It encodes CASSLRTDYEQYF.

This sequence joins TRBV6-5 and TRBJ2-5; 7 bases match TRBD1. Germline assignment: CDR1 MNHEY and CDR2 SVGAGI. CDR3 length equals 13 residues. The J segment lost 5 bases and the V segment lost 7 bases, leaving 7 bases of the junction unmatched. For the CDR3, the DNA is TGTGCCAGCAACACGAGGGGGCGGGAGACCCAGTACTTC. Protein product: CASNTRGRETQYF.

The V gene is TRBV27, the J gene TRBJ2-5; TRBD2 matches at 9 bases. CDR1 MNHEY and CDR2 SMNVEV come from the germline V gene (reference sequence). This CDR3 is built from 15 residues. With V trimmed by 5 bases and J by 1 base, 5 bases remained unmatched. CDR3 nucleotides: TGTGCCAGCAGTAAGGCTAGCGGGGCCCAAGAGACCCAGTACTTC. It yields the protein CASSKASGAQETQYF.

In its sample, this clone was seen once. Written as DNA, the CDR3 is TGTGCCAGCAGTTTCAGGGACTCCGGGCGCTATGGCTACACCTTC. Translating it yields CASSFRDSGRYGYTF. V usage is TRBV6-5 and J usage is TRBJ1-2; maybe TRBD1 (5 bases). Germline V gene data show CDR1 as MNHEY and CDR2 as SVGAGI. V lost 4 bases and J 4 bases, leaving 16 bases between the germline ends. This CDR3 is 15 amino acids long.

The V gene is TRBV5-1, the J gene TRBJ2-5, with 10 bases lining up with TRBD2. The CDR3 is made up of 15 amino acids. Germline CDR1 SGHRS, CDR2 YFSETQ. The trim removed 4 bases at V and 2 bases at J, leaving 5 bases unmatched. CDR3 nucleotide sequence: TGCGCCAGCAGCCTAGGACTAGCGGTTCAAGAGACCCAGTACTTC. This codes for CASSLGLAVQETQYF.

The V call is TRBV18, the J call TRBJ1-3; tentative D call: TRBD1 (6 bases). CDR1 is KGHSH, CDR2 LQKENI, per germline. Trimming shortened V by 1 base and J by 5 bases, and 15 bases separated the two germline ends. The length of the CDR3 is 16 residues. The CDR3 spells CASSPLVQGVRNTIYF. The CDR3 DNA reads TGTGCCAGCTCACCACTAGTACAGGGAGTGCGAAACACCATATATTTT.